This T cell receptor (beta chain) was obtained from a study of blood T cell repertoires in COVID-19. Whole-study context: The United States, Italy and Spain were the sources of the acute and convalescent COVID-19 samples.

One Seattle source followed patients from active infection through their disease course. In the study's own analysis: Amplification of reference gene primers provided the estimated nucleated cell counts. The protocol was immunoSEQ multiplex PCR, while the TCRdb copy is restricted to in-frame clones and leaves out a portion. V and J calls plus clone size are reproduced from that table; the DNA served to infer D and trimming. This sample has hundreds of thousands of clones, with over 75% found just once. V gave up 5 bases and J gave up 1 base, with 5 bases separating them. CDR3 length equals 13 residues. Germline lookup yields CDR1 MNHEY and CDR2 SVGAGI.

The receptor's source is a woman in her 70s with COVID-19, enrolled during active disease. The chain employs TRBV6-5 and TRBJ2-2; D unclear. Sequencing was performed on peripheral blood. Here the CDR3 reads CASSRQNTGELFF. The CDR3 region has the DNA TGTGCCAGCAGTCGACAGAACACCGGGGAGCTGTTTTTT.